These T cell receptor beta chains were read from a single sample in a study of T-cell memory formation after mild COVID-19. In TCRdb, the 5' RACE reads were re-called with MiXCR into one record per CDR3 protein. The sample contains about 320,000 distinct CDR3 sequences, approximately 14% of which appear only once. Input material: PBMCs or a T cell subset sorted from them (not recorded which). These receptors all stem from a man between 18 and 35 years old who had mild COVID-19 (a few samples of this study predate the infection). Cell type and time point are not known. Both conserved end residues are part of each CDR3. A D gene is named only where the DNA matches it firmly. The size of a clone is reported for some rows only, either as once, few or many, or as a class for expanded clones.

V gene,D gene,clone size,J gene,CDR3 protein,CDR3 DNA
TRBV9,TRBD2,.,TRBJ2-1,CASSVAGGTYNEQFF,TGTGCCAGCAGCGTAGCGGGGGGGACCTACAATGAGCAGTTCTTC
TRBV29-1,.,.,TRBJ1-2,CSGNWGSAGYTF,TGCAGCGGGAATTGGGGCTCTGCTGGCTACACCTTC
TRBV9,TRBD1,many,TRBJ2-3,CASSVDQGASGYTQYF,TGTGCCAGCAGCGTGGATCAGGGGGCCTCTGGGTATACGCAGTATTTT
TRBV7-9,TRBD1,few,TRBJ1-3,CASSSDRDSGNTIYF,TGTGCCAGCAGCTCAGACAGGGACTCTGGAAACACCATATATTTT
TRBV6-6,TRBD1,few,TRBJ2-2,CASSYPTGGGTGELFF,TGTGCCAGCAGTTATCCGACAGGGGGGGGCACCGGGGAGCTGTTTTTT
TRBV7-2,TRBD2,few,TRBJ2-7,CASSRDYHEQYF,TGTGCCAGCAGCCGGGACTATCACGAGCAGTACTTC
TRBV24-1,TRBD2,.,TRBJ2-1,CATSDFPFSSGRVSEQFF,TGTGCCACCAGTGATTTCCCCTTTTCTAGCGGGAGGGTCAGTGAGCAGTTCTTC
TRBV5-1,.,many,TRBJ2-3,CASSSNGQGTDTQYF,TGCGCCAGCAGCTCTAACGGGCAAGGCACAGATACGCAGTATTTT
TRBV4-3,.,few,TRBJ2-3,CASSQATGRTDTQYF,TGCGCCAGCAGCCAAGCCACAGGGCGCACAGATACGCAGTATTTT
TRBV7-9,.,few,TRBJ2-7,CASSSLGRGEQYF,TGTGCCAGCAGCTCCCTAGGACGGGGGGAGCAGTACTTC
TRBV10-3,.,many,TRBJ2-5,CAISDPDSFQETQYF,TGTGCCATCAGTGACCCCGACAGCTTTCAAGAGACCCAGTACTTC
TRBV7-9,.,few,TRBJ2-2,CASSGVSGNTGELFF,TGTGCCAGCAGCGGGGTTAGCGGAAACACCGGGGAGCTGTTTTTT
TRBV6-2/TRBV6-3,.,few,TRBJ2-6,CASRHQTPGLNSGANVLTF,TGTGCCAGCAGACACCAGACACCGGGACTTAACTCTGGGGCCAACGTCCTGACTTTC
TRBV7-9,.,many,TRBJ1-2,CASSLGSPGYTF,TGTGCCAGCAGCTTAGGCAGTCCTGGCTACACCTTC
TRBV7-3,.,few,TRBJ2-1,CASSIDAYNEQFF,TGTGCCAGCAGCATCGACGCGTACAATGAGCAGTTCTTC
TRBV5-6,.,many,TRBJ2-3,CASSPRVPSTDTQYF,TGTGCCAGCAGTCCGAGGGTTCCAAGCACAGATACGCAGTATTTT
TRBV5-1,TRBD2,.,TRBJ2-5,CASWLAGGPSETQYF,TGCGCCAGCTGGCTAGCGGGGGGTCCCTCGGAGACCCAGTACTTC
TRBV29-1,TRBD2,once,TRBJ2-3,CSVAGGRGGTDTQYF,TGCAGCGTTGCAGGCGGGAGAGGGGGCACAGATACGCAGTATTTT
TRBV7-9,.,.,TRBJ1-1,CASRVGNGVDTEAFF,TGTGCCAGCAGAGTAGGGAATGGAGTAGACACTGAAGCTTTCTTT
TRBV12-3/TRBV12-4,.,.,TRBJ1-3,CASSLWQGYTIYF,TGTGCCAGCAGTTTATGGCAGGGGTACACCATATATTTT
TRBV7-2,TRBD2,.,TRBJ2-5,CASSPPRTSGGKTQYF,TGTGCCAGCAGCCCCCCCCGGACTAGCGGGGGGAAGACCCAGTACTTC
TRBV5-1,.,many,TRBJ2-5,CASSFKGEQQETQYF,TGCGCCAGCAGCTTTAAGGGGGAACAACAAGAGACCCAGTACTTC
TRBV5-1,.,few,TRBJ1-6,CASRLQGAIYNSPLHF,TGCGCCAGCAGGTTACAGGGAGCTATCTATAATTCACCCCTCCACTTT
TRBV12-3/TRBV12-4,.,.,TRBJ1-1,CASRLFSAGQSAFF,TGTGCCAGCAGACTCTTCTCGGCGGGGCAATCGGCTTTCTTT
TRBV29-1,.,.,TRBJ1-1,CSVEPRGNTEAFF,TGCAGCGTTGAACCAAGGGGAAACACTGAAGCTTTCTTT